This entry describes one TCR beta chain. The ends lost 6 bases at V and 6 bases at J; junction bases unmatched: 7. The CDR3 runs 13 residues. Germline V gene data show CDR1 as MNHEY and CDR2 as SVGAGI. Clones were sequenced by immunoSEQ multiplex PCR, and TCRdb holds only the in-frame ones, with some missing. The sample records some 70,000 clones, around 80% being singletons. This entry comes from a study of blood T cell repertoires in COVID-19. Study-level background: T cells, B-cell-depleted T cells, or PBMCs supplied cDNA or gDNA.

This sequence originates from a human donor in a cohort sampled during active COVID-19. The rearrangement joins TRBV6-5 to TRBJ1-2, with 7 bases fitting TRBD1. Sequences were obtained from peripheral blood. The CDR3 loop reads CASRSGQRNGYTF. The CDR3 bases are TGTGCCAGCAGATCGGGACAGAGAAATGGCTACACCTTC.